Reported below is one TCR beta chain. The sample originates from a study of blood T cell repertoires in COVID-19. On the study more broadly: The United States, Italy and Spain supplied acute and convalescent COVID-19 samples.

Using immunoSEQ multiplex PCR, the repertoire was profiled, and TCRdb retains in-frame clones only, with some absent. The data contain over 45,000 clones, over 70% of them singletons. From germline, CDR1 is SGHTA and CDR2 FQGTGA. V gave up 1 base and J gave up 1 base, with 4 bases separating them. The CDR3 has 13 residues. The receptor's source is a man aged 65 to 79 with acute or convalescent COVID-19. The sample comprised peripheral blood. V is TRBV7-3 and J is TRBJ1-1; unclear D gene. The CDR3 here is CASSLRGNTEAFF. In nucleotides, the CDR3 is TGTGCCAGCAGCTTAAGAGGGAACACTGAAGCTTTCTTT.